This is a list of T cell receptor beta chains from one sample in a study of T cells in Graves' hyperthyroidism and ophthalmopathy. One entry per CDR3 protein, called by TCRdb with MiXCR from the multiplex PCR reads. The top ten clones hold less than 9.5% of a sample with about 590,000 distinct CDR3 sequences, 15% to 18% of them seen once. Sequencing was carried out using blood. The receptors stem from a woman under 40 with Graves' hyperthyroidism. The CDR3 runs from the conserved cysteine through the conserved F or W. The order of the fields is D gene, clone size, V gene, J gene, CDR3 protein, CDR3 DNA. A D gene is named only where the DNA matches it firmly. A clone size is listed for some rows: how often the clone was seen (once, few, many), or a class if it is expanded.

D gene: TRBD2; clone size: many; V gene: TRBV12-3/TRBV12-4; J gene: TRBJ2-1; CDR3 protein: CASTPHSGTYNEQFF; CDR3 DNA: TGTGCCAGCACCCCACATAGCGGGACCTACAATGAGCAGTTCTTC
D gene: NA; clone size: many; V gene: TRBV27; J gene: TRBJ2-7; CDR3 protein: CASSQLSDSSYEQYF; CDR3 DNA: TGTGCCAGCAGTCAGCTGAGTGACAGCTCCTACGAGCAGTACTTC
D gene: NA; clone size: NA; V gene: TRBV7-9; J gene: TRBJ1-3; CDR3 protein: CASSLLVTGSSYF; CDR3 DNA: TGTGCCAGCAGCTTATTAGTTACAGGGAGTTCGTATTTT
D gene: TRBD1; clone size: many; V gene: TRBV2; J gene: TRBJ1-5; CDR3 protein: CASSSHRGNNQPQHF; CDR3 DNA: TGTGCCAGCAGTTCTCACAGGGGAAACAATCAGCCCCAGCATTTT
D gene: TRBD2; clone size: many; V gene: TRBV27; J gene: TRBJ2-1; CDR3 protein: CASTMRGWASGRDEQFF; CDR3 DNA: TGTGCCAGCACCATGAGGGGGTGGGCTAGCGGGAGAGATGAGCAGTTCTTC
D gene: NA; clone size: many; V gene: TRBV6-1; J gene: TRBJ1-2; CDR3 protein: CASSLRVYRGGYTF; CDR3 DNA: TGTGCCAGCAGTTTAAGGGTTTATCGAGGTGGCTACACCTTC
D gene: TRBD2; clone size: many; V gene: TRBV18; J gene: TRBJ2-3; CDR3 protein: CASSPPVTSGADTQYF; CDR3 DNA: TGTGCCAGCTCACCACCGGTGACTAGCGGGGCAGATACGCAGTATTTT
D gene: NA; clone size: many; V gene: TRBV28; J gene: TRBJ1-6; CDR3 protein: CASSLIGNRVNSPLHF; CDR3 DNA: TGTGCCAGCAGTTTAATAGGAAACAGGGTTAATTCACCCCTCCACTTT
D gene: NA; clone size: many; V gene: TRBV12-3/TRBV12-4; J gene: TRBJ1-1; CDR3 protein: CASSFGPGHTEAFF; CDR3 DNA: TGTGCCAGCAGCTTCGGACCGGGTCACACTGAAGCTTTCTTT
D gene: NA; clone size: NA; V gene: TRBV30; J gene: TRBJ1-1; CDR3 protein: CAWKRDTEASF; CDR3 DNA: TGTGCCTGGAAAAGGGACACTGAAGCTTCCTTT
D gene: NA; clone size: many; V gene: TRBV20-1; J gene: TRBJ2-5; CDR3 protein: CSARDRRETQYF; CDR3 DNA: TGCAGTGCTAGAGACCGGAGGGAGACCCAGTACTTC
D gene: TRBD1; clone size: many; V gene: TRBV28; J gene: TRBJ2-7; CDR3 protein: CASSATGTGSYEQYF; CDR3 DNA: TGTGCCAGCAGTGCTACCGGGACAGGGTCCTACGAGCAGTACTTC
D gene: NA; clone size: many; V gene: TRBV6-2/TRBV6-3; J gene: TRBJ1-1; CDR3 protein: CASSYSSWSIMNTEAFF; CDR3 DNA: TGTGCCAGCAGTTACTCGAGTTGGAGCATCATGAACACTGAAGCTTTCTTT
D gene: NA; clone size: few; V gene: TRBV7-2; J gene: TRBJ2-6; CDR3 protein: CAFSPGANVLTF; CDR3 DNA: TGTGCCTTCTCCCCCGGGGCCAACGTCCTGACTTTC
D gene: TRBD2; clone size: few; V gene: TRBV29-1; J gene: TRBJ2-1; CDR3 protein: CSAGTSRSSYNEQFF; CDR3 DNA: TGCAGCGCCGGGACTAGCAGAAGCTCCTACAATGAGCAGTTCTTC
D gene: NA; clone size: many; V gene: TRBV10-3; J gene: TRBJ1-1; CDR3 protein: CAISNTGRSVNTEAFF; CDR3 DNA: TGTGCCATCAGCAACACAGGGCGAAGCGTGAACACTGAAGCTTTCTTT
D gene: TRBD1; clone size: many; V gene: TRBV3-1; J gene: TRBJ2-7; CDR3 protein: CASSLKPGQGSRYEQYF; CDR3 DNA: TGTGCCAGCAGCCTCAAGCCGGGACAGGGGTCCCGCTACGAGCAGTACTTC
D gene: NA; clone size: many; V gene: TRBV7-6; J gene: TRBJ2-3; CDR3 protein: CASTAGLSGQDTQYF; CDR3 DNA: TGTGCCAGCACCGCCGGTCTGTCAGGGCAGGATACGCAGTATTTT
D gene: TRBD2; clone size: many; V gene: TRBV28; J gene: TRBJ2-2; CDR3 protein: CASSYPPGTSNSGELFF; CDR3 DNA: TGTGCCAGCAGTTACCCCCCCGGGACTAGCAATTCCGGGGAGCTGTTTTTT
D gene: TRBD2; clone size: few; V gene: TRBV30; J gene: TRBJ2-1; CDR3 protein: CAWSRRGGQFF; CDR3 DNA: TGTGCCTGGAGCCGGCGGGGGGGGCAGTTCTTC
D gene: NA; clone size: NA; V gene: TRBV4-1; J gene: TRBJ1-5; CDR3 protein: CASSQEGHREGNQPQHF; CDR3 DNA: TGCGCCAGCAGCCAAGAAGGTCACCGGGAGGGCAATCAGCCCCAGCATTTT
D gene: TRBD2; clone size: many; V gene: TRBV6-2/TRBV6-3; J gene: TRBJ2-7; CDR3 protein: CASSYGRAYEQYF; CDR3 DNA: TGTGCCAGCAGTTACGGGAGGGCCTACGAGCAGTACTTC
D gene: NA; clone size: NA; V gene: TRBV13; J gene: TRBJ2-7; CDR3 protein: CASSSRAYVQYF; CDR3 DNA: TGTGCCAGCAGCTCCCGGGCCTACGTGCAGTACTTC
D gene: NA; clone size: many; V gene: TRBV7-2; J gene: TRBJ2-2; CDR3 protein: CASSSSGGLLNTGELFF; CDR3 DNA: TGTGCCAGCAGCTCCTCTGGGGGTTTGCTGAACACCGGGGAGCTGTTTTTT
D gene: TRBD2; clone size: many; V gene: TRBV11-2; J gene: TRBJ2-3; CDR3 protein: CASSWGLSGVSTDTQYF; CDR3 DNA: TGTGCCAGCAGCTGGGGACTTAGCGGGGTTAGCACAGATACGCAGTATTTT
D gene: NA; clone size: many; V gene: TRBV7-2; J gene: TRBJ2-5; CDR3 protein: CASSLPSETQYF; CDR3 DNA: TGTGCCAGCAGCTTGCCCTCAGAGACCCAGTACTTC
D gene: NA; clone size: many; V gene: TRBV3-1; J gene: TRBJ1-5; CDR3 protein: CASSQDGGAGNQPQHF; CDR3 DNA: TGTGCCAGCAGCCAAGATGGGGGGGCCGGCAATCAGCCCCAGCATTTT
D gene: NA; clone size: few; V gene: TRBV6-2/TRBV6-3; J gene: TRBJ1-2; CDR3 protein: CASSYLSSGFGNYGYTF; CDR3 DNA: TGTGCCAGCAGTTACTTGTCTTCGGGCTTTGGTAACTATGGCTACACCTTC
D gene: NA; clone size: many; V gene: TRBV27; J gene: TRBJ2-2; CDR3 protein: CASSLQGGNTGELFF; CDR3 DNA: TGTGCCAGCAGTTTACAGGGGGGGAACACCGGGGAGCTGTTTTTT
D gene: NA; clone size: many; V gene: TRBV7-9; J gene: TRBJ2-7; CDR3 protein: CASSSDRNLRSYEQYF; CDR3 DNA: TGTGCCAGCAGCTCTGACAGGAACCTTCGCTCCTACGAGCAGTACTTC
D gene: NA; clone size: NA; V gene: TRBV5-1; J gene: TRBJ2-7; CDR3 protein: CASSQDSSTHYEQYF; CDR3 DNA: TGCGCCAGCAGCCAAGACTCCTCCACTCACTACGAGCAGTACTTC
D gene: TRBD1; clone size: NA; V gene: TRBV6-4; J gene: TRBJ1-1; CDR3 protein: CASDYRYNTGALNTEAFF; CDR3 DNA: TGTGCCAGCGACTACCGTTACAACACAGGGGCCTTGAACACTGAAGCTTTCTTT
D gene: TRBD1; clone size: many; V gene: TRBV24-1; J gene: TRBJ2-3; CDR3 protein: CATSDPQGAGDTQYF; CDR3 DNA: TGTGCCACCAGTGATCCACAGGGGGCGGGAGATACGCAGTATTTT
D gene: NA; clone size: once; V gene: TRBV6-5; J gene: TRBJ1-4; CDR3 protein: CASSSNTRNGKLFF; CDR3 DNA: TGTGCCAGCAGTTCCAACACAAGGAATGGAAAACTGTTTTTT
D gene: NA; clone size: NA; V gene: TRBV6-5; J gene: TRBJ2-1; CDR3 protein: CASSYSRRESYNEQFF; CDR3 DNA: TGTGCCAGCAGTTACTCGCGGAGGGAGTCCTACAATGAGCAGTTCTTC
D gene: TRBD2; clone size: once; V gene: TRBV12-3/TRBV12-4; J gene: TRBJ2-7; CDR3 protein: CASSPSGNAYEQYF; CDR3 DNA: TGTGCCAGCAGCCCAAGCGGGAACGCCTACGAGCAGTACTTC
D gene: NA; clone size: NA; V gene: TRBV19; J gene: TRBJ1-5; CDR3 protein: CASNLSNQPQHF; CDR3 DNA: TGTGCCAGTAACCTTAGCAATCAGCCCCAGCATTTT
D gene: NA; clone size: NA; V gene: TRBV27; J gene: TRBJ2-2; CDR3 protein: CASRLKWGVGTGELFF; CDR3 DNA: TGTGCCAGCAGACTTAAATGGGGAGTGGGAACCGGGGAGCTGTTTTTT
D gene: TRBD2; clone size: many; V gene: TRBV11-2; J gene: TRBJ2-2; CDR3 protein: CASRREGGELFF; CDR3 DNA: TGTGCCAGCCGGAGGGAGGGCGGGGAGCTGTTTTTT
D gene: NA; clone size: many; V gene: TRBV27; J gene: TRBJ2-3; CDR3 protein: CASSSRLTSTDTQYF; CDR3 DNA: TGTGCCAGCAGTTCACGGCTAACTAGCACAGATACGCAGTATTTT
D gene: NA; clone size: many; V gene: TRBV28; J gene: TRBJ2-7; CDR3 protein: CASGPPDLVGQYF; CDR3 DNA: TGTGCCAGCGGCCCCCCGGACCTTGTTGGGCAGTACTTC
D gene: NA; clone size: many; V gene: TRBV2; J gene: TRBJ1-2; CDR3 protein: CASSTWVSNYGYTF; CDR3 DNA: TGTGCCAGCAGCACCTGGGTTTCCAACTATGGCTACACCTTC
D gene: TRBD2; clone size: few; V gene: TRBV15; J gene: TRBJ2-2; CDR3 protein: CATSRDRGRGNTGELFF; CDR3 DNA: TGTGCCACCAGCAGAGATCGGGGGAGGGGGAACACCGGGGAGCTGTTTTTT
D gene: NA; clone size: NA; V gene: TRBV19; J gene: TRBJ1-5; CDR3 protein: CASSVRQGNQPQHF; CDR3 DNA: TGTGCCAGTAGTGTTCGGCAGGGGAACCAGCCCCAGCATTTT
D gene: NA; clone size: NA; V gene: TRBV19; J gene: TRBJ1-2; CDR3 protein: CASSIEGVGGGYTF; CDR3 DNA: TGTGCCAGTAGTATTGAAGGGGTTGGCGGTGGCTACACCTTC
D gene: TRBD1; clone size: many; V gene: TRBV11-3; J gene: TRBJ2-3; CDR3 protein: CASSFGSGTGADTQYF; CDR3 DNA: TGTGCCAGCAGCTTCGGATCCGGGACAGGGGCAGATACGCAGTATTTT